The table lists the clone carrying this TCR beta chain with a few counts. Its antigen remains unknown. Combined were second doses at about 4 or about 12 weeks. This entry belongs to a study of T cell responses to AZD1222 COVID-19 vaccine. The method was immunoSEQ multiplex PCR; TCRdb's version includes in-frame clones alone and lacks a portion of them. The sample lists roughly 120,000 clones, about 90% occurring once. Whole-study results and caveats: Sampling captured repertoires only after the peak T cell response. CD4 TCRs associated with vaccination spanned spike, dominating at 160-218 and 743-854. AZD1222 recipients seropositive at baseline numbered only six or seven.

The receptor's source is an adult who received the AZD1222 COVID-19 vaccine. Specimen: peripheral blood, collected 28 days after the second AZD1222 dose.

The chain's CDR3 is CASSSKTGTGGRRGETQYF. CDR3 nucleotides: TGTGCCAGCAGCTCCAAAACCGGGACAGGGGGCAGACGTGGTGAGACCCAGTACTTC. J is TRBJ2-5 and V is TRBV5-4; 12 nucleotides line up with TRBD1. The CDR3 runs 19 residues. Germline CDR1 reads SGHNT; CDR2 reads YYREEE (reference sequence). The trim removed 3 bases at V and 5 bases at J, leaving 17 bases unmatched.